These 30 T cell receptor beta chains originate from one sample sequenced in a study of blood T cells in healthy people across ages. Primers used in a second PCR of about 6 to 11 cycles were a sample-barcoded 5' primer and a J-beta primer mix. Using its own MiXCR run on the 5' RACE reads, TCRdb lists one record per CDR3 protein. Altogether 890,000 or so distinct CDR3 sequences are present, 55% to 65% being singletons, with the ten largest covering 28%. Sample: blood. The origin of the receptors is a man between 25 and 39 years old in good health.

As concerns this clonotype: The junction shows a germline mismatch at one end, possibly a read error. The V call is TRBV4-3, the J call TRBJ2-4; D ambiguous. CDR3 length: 14 residues. Per germline, CDR1 LGHNA and CDR2 YSLEER. The CDR3 reads CAGSQDRVGDIQYF. CDR3 sequence (DNA): TGCGCCGGCAGCCAAGATCGGGTAGGAGACATTCAGTACTTC.

The chain combines TRBV4-2 with TRBJ1-5; D unresolved. V was shortened by 0 bases and J by 3 bases, with 6 bases between the two germline ends. Germline V lookup: CDR1 LGHNA, CDR2 YNFKEQ. The CDR3 contains 14 residues. DNA for the CDR3: TGTGCCAGCAGCCAAGAAGGGTTCAATCAGCCCCAGCATTTT. Translation: CASSQEGFNQPQHF.

This clonotype was counted a few times. The V call is TRBV6-2 or TRBV6-3, the J call TRBJ2-7; TRBD1 agrees at 10 bases. The length of the CDR3 is 14 residues. Germline CDR1 MNHEY, CDR2 SVGEGT. V dropped 4 bases and J dropped 3; count of bases not matched to a gene: 3. CDR3 DNA sequence: TGTGCCAGCAGTTTGACAGGGGGCATCTACGAGCAGTACTTC. It encodes CASSLTGGIYEQYF.

The CDR3 DNA reads as TGTGCCAGCAGTTCCGGGGGGGTTGTGCAGCTCCCCTACAATGAGCAGTTCTTC. Residues: CASSSGGVVQLPYNEQFF. The chain employs TRBV12-3 or TRBV12-4 and TRBJ2-1, with TRBD2 matching 8 bases. V was clipped by 4 bases and J by 2 bases; unmatched bases: 13. The CDR3 contains 18 residues.

V gene TRBV15 combines with J gene TRBJ1-5, with D hard to call. Germline V lookup: CDR1 LNHNV, CDR2 YYDKDF (reference sequence). The ends were cut back, 2 bases at V and 7 bases at J, with 15 bases in the middle. The CDR3 has 15 amino acids. Written as DNA, the CDR3 is TGTGCCACCAGCAGACAGAGAAACAACAGACAGCCCCAGCATTTT. Residues: CATSRQRNNRQPQHF.

The genes are TRBV5-5 and TRBJ2-1, with unresolved D. The germline V gene encodes CDR1 SGHKS and CDR2 YYEKEE (reference sequence). The CDR3 has 12 residues. V dropped 4 bases and J dropped 9 bases, with 11 bases sitting between them. CDR3 protein: CASSRKWGEQFF. CDR3 in DNA: TGTGCCAGCAGCCGAAAATGGGGTGAGCAGTTCTTC.

The chain combines TRBV13 with TRBJ1-6; the D is unclear. Germline V lookup: CDR1 PRHDT, CDR2 FYEKMQ (reference sequence). CDR3 size: 13 residues. Deletions cut 1 base from V and 13 bases from J, with 11 bases between. CDR3 amino acids: CASSLVGESPLHF. CDR3 nucleotide sequence: TGTGCCAGCAGCTTAGTCGGGGAATCGCCCCTCCACTTT.

The V call is TRBV20-1, the J call TRBJ2-3; tentatively, D is TRBD1 or TRBD2 (6 bases each). The CDR3 has 12 residues. V was shortened by 6 bases and J by 4 bases, with 11 bases between the two germline ends. Germline CDR1 is DFQATT and CDR2 is SNEGSKA (reference sequence). The CDR3 nucleotides read TGCAGTGCAGGGGGGAATCCAGATACGCAGTATTTT. Encoded protein: CSAGGNPDTQYF.

This chain connects TRBV13 to TRBJ2-3, with 8 bases fitting TRBD2. The CDR3 contains 16 residues. The J segment lost 5 bases and the V segment lost 4 bases, leaving 11 bases of the junction unmatched. The germline V gene has CDR1 PRHDT and CDR2 FYEKMQ (reference sequence). CDR3 in DNA: TGTGCCAGCAGCTCCTGGACTAGCCCCGGAATAGATACGCAGTATTTT. This encodes CASSSWTSPGIDTQYF.

This chain connects TRBV4-1 to TRBJ2-1; 10 nucleotides line up with TRBD2. Per the germline V gene, CDR1 is MGHRA and CDR2 is YSYEKL. The CDR3 has 15 residues. J lost 7 bases, V lost 4 bases, and 7 bases had no gene match. The CDR3 nucleotides are TGCGCCAGCAGCCCACGTAGCGGGGGGCCTAATGAGCAGTTCTTC. Protein: CASSPRSGGPNEQFF.

This clonotype appeared a few times. The V and J genes are TRBV7-2 and TRBJ2-4; no definite D call. The end of the DNA fits TRBJ2-7 better, so the J call may be wrong. The CDR3 runs to 14 residues. Germline values: CDR1 SGHTA, CDR2 FQGNSA. The CDR3 protein is CASSFEKASYEQYF. The CDR3 nucleotides are TGTGCCAGCAGCTTTGAAAAGGCGTCCTACGAGCAGTACTTC.

This rearrangement joins TRBV6-2 or TRBV6-3 to TRBJ2-7; no definite D call. The V gene's germline CDR1 is MNHEY and CDR2 SVGEGT. The CDR3 has 11 residues. The V end lost 10 bases, the J end lost 10 bases, and 17 bases lay between the germline ends. CDR3 bases: TGTGCCACCACAGAGAAAAGAGACCAGTACTTC. Translation gives CATTEKRDQYF.

A word on this clonotype: An end of the junction does not agree with germline; a read error may underlie this. This chain uses TRBV7-9 with TRBJ2-3; 9 bases fit TRBD2. Per germline, CDR1 SEHNR and CDR2 FQNEAQ (reference sequence). The length of the CDR3 is 14 residues. The CDR3 loop reads CASGLAGVPDTRYF. Here the CDR3 DNA reads TGTGCCAGCGGTTTAGCGGGGGTCCCAGATACGCGGTATTTT.

The chain joins TRBV4-3 to TRBJ2-7; D possibly corresponds to TRBD2 (5 bases). Trimming cost V 4 bases and J 2 bases, with 15 bases left between them. Germline V gives CDR1 LGHNA, CDR2 YSLEER. The CDR3 spans 15 residues. As DNA, the CDR3 is TGCGCCAGCAGCCTATACACATCCGGGACCTACGAGCAGTACTTC. Its translation: CASSLYTSGTYEQYF.

The CDR3: CASSLGLAGFSSYNEQFF. In DNA, the CDR3 is TGTGCCAGCAGCTTGGGACTAGCGGGGTTTAGCTCCTACAATGAGCAGTTCTTC. The V gene is TRBV7-2, the J gene TRBJ2-1; 13 bases are shared with TRBD2. V shed 3 bases, J shed 0 bases, and the junction held 5 bases outside the gene matches. The germline V gene has CDR1 SGHTA and CDR2 FQGNSA. CDR3 size: 18 residues. Full variable domain (missing parts from reference TRBV7-2 and TRBJ2-1): GAGVSQSPSNKVTEKGKDVELRCDPISGHTALYWYRQSLGQGLEFLIYFQGNSAPDKSGLPSDRFSAERTGGSVSTLTIQRTQQEDSAVYLCASSLGLAGFSSYNEQFFGPGTRLTVL.

This clonotype has just a few counts. The J gene is TRBJ2-7, the V gene TRBV5-5, with 12 nucleotides matching TRBD2. The V and J ends lost 4 bases and 7 bases, in that order; junction bases with no gene match: 12. The germline V gene has CDR1 SGHKS and CDR2 YYEKEE (reference sequence). The CDR3 contains 16 residues. The CDR3 nucleotides read TGTGCCAGCAGCCCCACTCCTAGCGGGGGGGAAAATGAGCAGTACTTC. Translating it yields CASSPTPSGGENEQYF.

The chain joins TRBV6-6 to TRBJ2-3, with a possible D match to TRBD2 (5 bases). This CDR3 is built from 13 residues. V shed 8 bases and J shed 2 bases, with 11 bases lying between them. Germline V gives CDR1 MNHNY, CDR2 SVGAGI (reference sequence). The CDR3 loop reads CASLRGITDTQYF. DNA for the CDR3: TGTGCCAGCCTCCGGGGAATCACAGATACGCAGTATTTT.

This clonotype was counted only a few times. The V and J genes are TRBV28 and TRBJ2-7, with 11 bases that match TRBD2. The DNA end is a closer match to TRBJ2-5, so the J assignment may be wrong. The CDR3 has 14 amino acids. Germline V gene sequence: CDR1 MDHEN, CDR2 SYDVKM. The CDR3 coding sequence is TGTGCCAGCAGTAAACTAGCGGGGGTCAGGACCCAGTACTTC. This encodes CASSKLAGVRTQYF.

This chain links TRBV29-1 with TRBJ2-1; tentatively, D is TRBD1 or TRBD2 (7 bases each). Germline loops: CDR1 SQVTM, CDR2 ANQGSEA. The CDR3 covers 13 residues. Between the trimmed V and J ends, which lost 7 bases and 3 bases, there was a span of 13 bases. The CDR3 coding sequence is TGCAGCGCCTCAGGGGGGGTCTACAATGAGCAGTTCTTC. This encodes CSASGGVYNEQFF.

Worth noting for this clonotype: One junction end does not reproduce the germline sequence, and a read error may be involved. The chain links TRBV27 to TRBJ2-4, with D unresolved. The CDR3 sequence is 14 residues long. The germline V gene encodes CDR1 MNHEY and CDR2 SMNVEV (reference sequence). The CDR3: CASSPPGAKSIQYF. CDR3 nucleotide sequence: TGTGCCAGCAGTCCCCCAGGAGCCAAAAGCATTCAGTACTTC.

J is TRBJ1-2 and V is TRBV7-9, with D tentatively TRBD1 (6 bases). Germline values: CDR1 SEHNR, CDR2 FQNEAQ (reference sequence). CDR3 size: 13 residues. The germline V and J ends were trimmed by 6 bases and 7 bases, with 15 bases remaining between them. The CDR3 is CASRPTGRSGYTF. The DNA for the CDR3 is TGTGCCAGCAGACCTACAGGGCGGAGTGGCTACACCTTC. Based on the CDR3 plus reference TRBV7-9 and TRBJ1-2, the full variable domain is DTGVSQNPRHKITKRGQNVTFRCDPISEHNRLYWYRQTLGQGPEFLTYFQNEAQLEKSRLLSDRFSAERPKGSFSTLEIQRTEQGDSAMYLCASRPTGRSGYTFGSGTRLTVV.

The chain carries TRBV7-2 and TRBJ2-1, with D perhaps TRBD1 or TRBD2 (6 bases each). V lost 5 bases and J 4 bases, leaving 15 bases between the germline ends. The CDR3 runs 15 residues. Germline V lookup: CDR1 SGHTA, CDR2 FQGNSA. In DNA form, the CDR3 reads TGTGCCAGCAGCCCTGACGGGGGCGGATACAATGAGCAGTTCTTC. This encodes CASSPDGGGYNEQFF.

The J gene is TRBJ1-4, the V gene TRBV27; D perhaps matches TRBD1 (5 bases). This CDR3 contains 15 residues. V gave up 2 bases and J gave up 7 bases, with 14 bases separating them. Looked up from germline, CDR1 is MNHEY and CDR2 is SMNVEV (reference sequence). The CDR3 DNA reads TGTGCCAGCAGTTTAAGTTGGGGGACCTTTGAAAAACTGTTTTTT. Translating it yields CASSLSWGTFEKLFF.

The V call is TRBV14, the J call TRBJ2-3; D is perhaps TRBD2 (6 bases). CDR3 size: 15 residues. V was cut by 2 bases and J by 1 base, with 10 bases left in between. Germline loops: CDR1 SGHDN, CDR2 FVKESK. The CDR3 loop is CASSQWGGGTDTQYF. The CDR3, as DNA: TGTGCCAGCAGCCAATGGGGCGGGGGCACAGATACGCAGTATTTT.

This clonotype was seen a few times. The genes are TRBV4-2 and TRBJ1-6; D ambiguous. V lost 1 base and J 11 bases, leaving 21 bases between the germline ends. This CDR3 is 17 amino acids long. In germline, CDR1 is LGHNA, CDR2 YNFKEQ. For the CDR3, the DNA is TGTGCCAGCAGCCAAGTTTCAGGACTCGGTTTGGATCCACCCCTCCACTTT. This codes for CASSQVSGLGLDPPLHF.

This chain uses TRBV4-2 with TRBJ1-4; D possibly corresponds to TRBD1 (6 bases). CDR1 LGHNA and CDR2 YNFKEQ come from the germline V gene. Trimming shortened V by 1 base and J by 4 bases, and 13 bases separated the two germline ends. The CDR3 covers 16 residues. The CDR3 loop is CASSQVSAGDNEKLFF. The DNA for the CDR3 is TGTGCCAGCAGCCAAGTTTCTGCAGGGGATAATGAAAAACTGTTTTTT.

The V call is TRBV6-1, the J call TRBJ1-1; TRBD1 matches 8 bases. Trimming removed 1 base from V and 1 base from J; junction bases left unmatched: 5. Germline values: CDR1 MNHNS, CDR2 SASEGT. The CDR3 spans 16 residues. This chain's CDR3 is CASSEDYRGTNTEAFF. Here the CDR3 DNA reads TGTGCCAGCAGTGAAGATTACAGGGGGACGAACACTGAAGCTTTCTTT.

The chain is built from TRBV2 and TRBJ1-5; D unclear. Germline lookup yields CDR1 SNHLY and CDR2 FYNNEI. The CDR3 consists of 14 residues. Trimming stripped 3 bases from V and 3 bases from J, with 9 bases between. As DNA, the CDR3 is TGTGCCAGCAGTGACGGCAGAGTCAATCAGCCCCAGCATTTT. It translates to CASSDGRVNQPQHF. Complete variable domain (other parts from reference TRBV2 and TRBJ1-5): EPEVTQTPSHQVTQMGQEVILRCVPISNHLYFYWYRQILGQKVEFLVSFYNNEISEKSEIFDDQFSVERPDGSNFTLKIRSTKLEDSAMYFCASSDGRVNQPQHFGDGTRLSIL.

This rearrangement joins TRBV12-3 or TRBV12-4 to TRBJ2-3; 15 nucleotides line up with TRBD2. After removal of 6 bases from V and 0 bases from J, the junction contained 10 bases not matched to a gene. The CDR3 covers 19 residues. For the CDR3, the DNA is TGTGCCAGCAGGCCAAGGGGACTAGCGGGGGGCCAAAGCACAGATACGCAGTATTTT. Translated: CASRPRGLAGGQSTDTQYF.

The chain is built from TRBV7-2 and TRBJ2-3; D is possibly TRBD1 (6 bases). Trimming removed 5 bases at V and 4 bases at J, with 16 bases between. This CDR3 spans 15 amino acids. In germline, CDR1 is SGHTA, CDR2 FQGNSA. DNA of the CDR3: TGTACCAGCAGCCTCGGTTCAGGGGTTTCAGATACGCAGTATTTT. Amino acid sequence: CTSSLGSGVSDTQYF.